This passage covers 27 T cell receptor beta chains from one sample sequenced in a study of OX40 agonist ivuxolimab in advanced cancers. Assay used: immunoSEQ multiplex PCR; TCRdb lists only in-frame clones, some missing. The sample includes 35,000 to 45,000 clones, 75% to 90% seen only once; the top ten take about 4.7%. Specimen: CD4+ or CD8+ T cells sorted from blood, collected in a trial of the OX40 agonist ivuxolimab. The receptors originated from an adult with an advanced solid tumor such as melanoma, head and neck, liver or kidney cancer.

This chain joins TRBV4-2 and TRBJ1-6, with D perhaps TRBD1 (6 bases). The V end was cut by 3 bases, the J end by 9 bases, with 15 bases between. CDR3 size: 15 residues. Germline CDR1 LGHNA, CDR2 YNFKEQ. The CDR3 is CASSQPNGGSSPLHF. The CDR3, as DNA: TGTGCCAGCAGCCAGCCTAACGGGGGCAGTTCACCCCTCCACTTT.

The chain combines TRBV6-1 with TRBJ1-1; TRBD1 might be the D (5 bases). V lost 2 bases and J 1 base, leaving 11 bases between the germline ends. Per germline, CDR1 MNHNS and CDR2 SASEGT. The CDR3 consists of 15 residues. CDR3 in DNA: TGTGCCAGCAGTGAATTAGGGGCACCGAACACTGAAGCTTTCTTT. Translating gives CASSELGAPNTEAFF.

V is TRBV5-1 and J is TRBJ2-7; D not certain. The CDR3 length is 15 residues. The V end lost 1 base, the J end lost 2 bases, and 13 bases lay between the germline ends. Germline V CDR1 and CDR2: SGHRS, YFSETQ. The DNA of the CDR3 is TGCGCCAGCAGCTTGTCCCCGGTTGTAACCTACGAGCAGTACTTC. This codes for CASSLSPVVTYEQYF. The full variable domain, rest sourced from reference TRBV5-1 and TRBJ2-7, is KAGVTQTPRYLIKTRGQQVTLSCSPISGHRSVSWYQQTPGQGLQFLFEYFSETQRNKGNFPGRFSGRQFSNSRSEMNVSTLELGDSALYLCASSLSPVVTYEQYFGPGTRLTVT.

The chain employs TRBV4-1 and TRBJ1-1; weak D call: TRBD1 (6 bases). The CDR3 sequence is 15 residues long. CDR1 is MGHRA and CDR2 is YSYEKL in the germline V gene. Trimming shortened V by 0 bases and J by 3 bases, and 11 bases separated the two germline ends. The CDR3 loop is CASSQETGRDTEAFF. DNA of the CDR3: TGCGCCAGCAGCCAAGAAACAGGGAGGGACACTGAAGCTTTCTTT.

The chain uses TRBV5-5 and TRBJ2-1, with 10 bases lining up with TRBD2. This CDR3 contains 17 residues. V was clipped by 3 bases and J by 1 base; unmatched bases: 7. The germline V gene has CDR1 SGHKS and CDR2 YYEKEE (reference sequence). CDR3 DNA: TGTGCCAGCAGCTCAACCGGGACTAGCGCTTCCTACAATGAGCAGTTCTTC. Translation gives CASSSTGTSASYNEQFF.

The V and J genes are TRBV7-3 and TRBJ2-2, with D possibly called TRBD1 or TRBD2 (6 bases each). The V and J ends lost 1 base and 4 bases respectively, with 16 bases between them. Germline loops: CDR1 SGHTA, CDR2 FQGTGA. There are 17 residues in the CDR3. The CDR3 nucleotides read TGTGCCAGCAGCTTAAATTGGGGGGCAGGCTCCACCGGGGAGCTGTTTTTT. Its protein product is CASSLNWGAGSTGELFF. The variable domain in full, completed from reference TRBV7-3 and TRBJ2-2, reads GAGVSQTPSNKVTEKGKYVELRCDPISGHTALYWYRQSLGQGPEFLIYFQGTGAADDSGLPNDRFFAVRPEGSVSTLKIQRTERGDSAVYLCASSLNWGAGSTGELFFGEGSRLTVL.

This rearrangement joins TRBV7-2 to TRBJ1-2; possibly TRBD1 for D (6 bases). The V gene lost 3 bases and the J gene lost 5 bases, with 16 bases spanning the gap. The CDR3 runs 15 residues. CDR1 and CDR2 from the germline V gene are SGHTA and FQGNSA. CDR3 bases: TGTGCCAGCAGCTTTAGAGCAGGGGAGGGGTATGGCTACACCTTC. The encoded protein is CASSFRAGEGYGYTF.

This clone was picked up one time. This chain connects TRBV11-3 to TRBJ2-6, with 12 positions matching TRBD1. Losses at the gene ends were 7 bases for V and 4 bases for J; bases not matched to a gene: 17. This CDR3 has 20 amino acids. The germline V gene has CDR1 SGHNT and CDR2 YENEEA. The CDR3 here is CASTLGPGTGGAEGANVLTF. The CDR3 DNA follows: TGTGCCAGCACCCTAGGTCCCGGGACAGGGGGCGCGGAGGGGGCCAACGTCCTGACTTTC.

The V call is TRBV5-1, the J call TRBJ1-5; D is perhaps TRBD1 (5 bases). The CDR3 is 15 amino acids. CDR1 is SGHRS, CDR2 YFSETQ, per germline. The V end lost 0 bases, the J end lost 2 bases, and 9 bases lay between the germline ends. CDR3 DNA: TGCGCCAGCAGCTTGGGGGCGGGGGGCAATCAGCCCCAGCATTTT. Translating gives CASSLGAGGNQPQHF.

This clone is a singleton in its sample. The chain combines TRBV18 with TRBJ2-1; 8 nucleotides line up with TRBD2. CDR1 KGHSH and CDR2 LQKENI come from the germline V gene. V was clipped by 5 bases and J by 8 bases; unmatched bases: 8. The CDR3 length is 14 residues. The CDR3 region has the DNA TGTGCCAGCTCAACCGGGAGGGGTGGCGATGAGCAGTTCTTC. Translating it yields CASSTGRGGDEQFF.

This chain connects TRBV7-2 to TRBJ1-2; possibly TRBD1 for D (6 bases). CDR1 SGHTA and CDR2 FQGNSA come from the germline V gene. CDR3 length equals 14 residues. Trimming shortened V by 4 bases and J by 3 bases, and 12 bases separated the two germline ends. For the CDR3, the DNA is TGTGCCAGCAGCTCCCTTGCAGGGGACTATGGCTACACCTTC. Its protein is CASSSLAGDYGYTF.

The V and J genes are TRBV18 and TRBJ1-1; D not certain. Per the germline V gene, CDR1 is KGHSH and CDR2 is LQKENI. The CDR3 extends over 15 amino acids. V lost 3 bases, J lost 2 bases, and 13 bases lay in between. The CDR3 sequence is CASSPIRTGNTEAFF. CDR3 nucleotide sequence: TGTGCCAGCTCACCTATCCGGACGGGAAACACTGAAGCTTTCTTT.

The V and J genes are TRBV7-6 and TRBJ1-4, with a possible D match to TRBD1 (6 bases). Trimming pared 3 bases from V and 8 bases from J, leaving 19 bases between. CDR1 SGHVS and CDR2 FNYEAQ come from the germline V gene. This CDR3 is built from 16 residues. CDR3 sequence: CASSFLAGEILEKLFF. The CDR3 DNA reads TGTGCCAGCAGCTTCCTCGCAGGGGAGATTTTAGAAAAACTGTTTTTT.

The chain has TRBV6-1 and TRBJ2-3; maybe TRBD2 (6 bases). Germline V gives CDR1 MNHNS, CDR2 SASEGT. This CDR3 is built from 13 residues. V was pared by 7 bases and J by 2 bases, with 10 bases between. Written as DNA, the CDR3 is TGTGCCAGCACCACGGACTACACAGATACGCAGTATTTT. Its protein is CASTTDYTDTQYF.

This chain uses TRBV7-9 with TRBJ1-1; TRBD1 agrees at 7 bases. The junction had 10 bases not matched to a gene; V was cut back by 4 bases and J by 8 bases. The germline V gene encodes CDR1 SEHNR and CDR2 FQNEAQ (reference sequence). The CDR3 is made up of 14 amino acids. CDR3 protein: CASSSYRGGAEAFF. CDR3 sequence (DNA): TGTGCCAGCAGCTCATACAGGGGAGGAGCGGAAGCTTTCTTT.

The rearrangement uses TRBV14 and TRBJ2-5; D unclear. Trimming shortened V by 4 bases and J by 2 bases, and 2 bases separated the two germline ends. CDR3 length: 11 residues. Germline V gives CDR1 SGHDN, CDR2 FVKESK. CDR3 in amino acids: CASSPQETQYF. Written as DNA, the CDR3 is TGTGCCAGCAGCCCTCAAGAGACCCAGTACTTC.

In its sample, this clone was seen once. CDR3 DNA sequence: TGTGCCATCCAAAGGGTGAGCTCCTACGAGCAGTACTTC. Protein sequence: CAIQRVSSYEQYF. The J gene is TRBJ2-7, the V gene TRBV6-1; D remains unclear. V lost 10 bases and J lost 0, with 13 bases in between. CDR3 length equals 13 residues. CDR1 MNHNS and CDR2 SASEGT come from the germline V gene.

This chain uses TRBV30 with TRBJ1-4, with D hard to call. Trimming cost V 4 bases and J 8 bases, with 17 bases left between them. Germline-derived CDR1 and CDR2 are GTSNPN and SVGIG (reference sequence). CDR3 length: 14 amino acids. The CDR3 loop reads CAWTRAAGGEKLFF. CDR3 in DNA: TGTGCCTGGACCCGCGCGGCAGGCGGCGAAAAACTGTTTTTT.

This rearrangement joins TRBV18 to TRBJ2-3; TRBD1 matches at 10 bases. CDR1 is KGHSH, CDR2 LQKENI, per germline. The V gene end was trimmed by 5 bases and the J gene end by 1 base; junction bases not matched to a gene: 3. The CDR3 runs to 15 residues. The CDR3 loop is CASSAGTGGTDTQYF. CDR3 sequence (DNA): TGTGCCAGCTCAGCAGGGACAGGGGGCACAGATACGCAGTATTTT.

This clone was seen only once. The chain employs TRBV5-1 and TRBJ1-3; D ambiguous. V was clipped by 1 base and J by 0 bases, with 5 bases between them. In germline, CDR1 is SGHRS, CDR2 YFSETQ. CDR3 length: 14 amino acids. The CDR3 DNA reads TGCGCCAGCAGCTTGATAGGCTCTGGAAACACCATATATTTT. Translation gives CASSLIGSGNTIYF.

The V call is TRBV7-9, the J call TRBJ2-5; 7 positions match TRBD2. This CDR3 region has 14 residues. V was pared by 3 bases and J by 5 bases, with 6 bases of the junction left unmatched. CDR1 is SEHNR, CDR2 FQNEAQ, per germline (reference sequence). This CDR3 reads CASSFGRERETQYF. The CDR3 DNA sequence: TGTGCCAGCAGCTTCGGGCGGGAGAGGGAGACCCAGTACTTC.

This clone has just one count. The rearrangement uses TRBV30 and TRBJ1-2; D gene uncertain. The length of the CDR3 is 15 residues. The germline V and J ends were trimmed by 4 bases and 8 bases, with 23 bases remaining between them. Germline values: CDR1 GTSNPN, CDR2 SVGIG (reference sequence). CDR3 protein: CAWTSPRGGGYGYTF. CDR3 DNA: TGTGCCTGGACCTCACCGCGGGGAGGAGGGTACGGCTACACCTTC. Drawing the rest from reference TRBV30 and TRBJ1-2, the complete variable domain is SQTIHQWPATLVQPVGSPLSLECTVEGTSNPNLYWYRQAAGRGLQLLFYSVGIGQISSEVPQNLSASRPQDRQFILSSKKLLLSDSGFYLCAWTSPRGGGYGYTFGSGTRLTVV.

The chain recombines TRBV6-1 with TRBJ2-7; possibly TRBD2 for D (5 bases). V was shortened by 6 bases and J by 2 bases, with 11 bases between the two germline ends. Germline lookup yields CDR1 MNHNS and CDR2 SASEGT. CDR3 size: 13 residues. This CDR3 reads CASRREKPYEQYF. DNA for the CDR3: TGTGCCAGCAGACGGGAAAAGCCCTACGAGCAGTACTTC.

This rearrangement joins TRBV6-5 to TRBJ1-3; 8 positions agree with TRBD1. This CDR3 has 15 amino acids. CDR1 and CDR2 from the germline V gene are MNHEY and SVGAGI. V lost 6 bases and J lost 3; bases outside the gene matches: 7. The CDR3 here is CASRGTGMVGNTIYF. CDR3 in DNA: TGTGCCAGCAGGGGGACAGGAATGGTTGGAAACACCATATATTTT.

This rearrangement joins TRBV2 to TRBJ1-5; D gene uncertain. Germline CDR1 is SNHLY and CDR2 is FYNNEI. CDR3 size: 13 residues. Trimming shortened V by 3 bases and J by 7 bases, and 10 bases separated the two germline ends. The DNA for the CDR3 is TGTGCCAGCAGTGATCAGATCGTACAGCCCCAGCATTTT. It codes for CASSDQIVQPQHF.

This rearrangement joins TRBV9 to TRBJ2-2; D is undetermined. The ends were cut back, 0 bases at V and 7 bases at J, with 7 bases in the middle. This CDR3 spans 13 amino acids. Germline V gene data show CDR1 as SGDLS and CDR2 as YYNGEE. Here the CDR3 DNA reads TGTGCCAGCAGCGTAGAAGTCGGCGGGGAGCTGTTTTTT. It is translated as CASSVEVGGELFF.

CDR3 loop: CASRTGSSGSEQYF. As DNA, the CDR3 is TGTGCCAGCAGGACAGGAAGCTCCGGCAGCGAGCAGTACTTC. The chain joins TRBV2 to TRBJ2-7; tentatively, D is TRBD1 (6 bases). Germline CDR1 and CDR2: SNHLY and FYNNEI. Trimming left V 6 bases short and J 6 bases short, with 18 bases between. The CDR3 consists of 14 residues.